This record concerns one T cell receptor beta chain sequence. The sample belongs to a study of cytomegalovirus exposure and HLA in healthy donors. Profiled with immunoSEQ multiplex PCR; TCRdb holds only in-frame clones, not every one. The table has 71,000 or so clones, 94% seen once. Germline V gene data show CDR1 as SNHLY and CDR2 as FYNNEI. The CDR3 covers 15 residues. Losses at the gene ends were 5 bases for V and 7 bases for J; bases not matched to a gene: 10. This chain uses TRBV2 with TRBJ1-5; 8 nucleotides match TRBD1. Material for sequencing was PBMCs. This clonotype was obtained from a man aged 18 to 30 in good health and CMV-seropositive. The DNA for the CDR3 is TGTGCCAGCAGTAACGGACAGGGAGTGAAGCAGCCCCAGCATTTT. Protein sequence: CASSNGQGVKQPQHF.